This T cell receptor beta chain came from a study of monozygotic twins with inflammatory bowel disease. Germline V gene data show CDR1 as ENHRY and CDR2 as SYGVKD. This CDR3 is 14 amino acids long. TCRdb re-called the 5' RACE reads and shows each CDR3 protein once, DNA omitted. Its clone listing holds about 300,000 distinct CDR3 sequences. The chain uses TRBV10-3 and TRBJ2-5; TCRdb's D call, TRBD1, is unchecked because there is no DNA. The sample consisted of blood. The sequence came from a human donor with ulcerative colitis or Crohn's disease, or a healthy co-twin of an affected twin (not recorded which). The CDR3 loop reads CAISENRDTETQYF.